One and the same sample provided the 13 T cell receptor beta chains below, sequenced in a study of T cell repertoires in cytomegalovirus infection. These TCRs are of unknown antigen specificity. TCRdb passed the reads through MiXCR, listing each CDR3 protein once. Of hundreds of thousands of distinct CDR3 sequences listed, around a third are singletons. The sequencing here drew on cultured CD8+ T cells from PBMCs, taken from culture after CMV antigen stimulation. The receptors come from a human donor in good health (CMV status not recorded). Some clones in this sample may be carry-over from other donors' samples.

In this sample, this clonotype turned up a few times. DNA for the CDR3: TGCGCCAGCAGCCAAGAACCTCAGGGCATCGGTGAAAAACTGTTTTTT. It specifies CASSQEPQGIGEKLFF. V is TRBV4-1 and J is TRBJ1-4; tentative D call: TRBD1 (5 bases). Germline CDR1 MGHRA, CDR2 YSYEKL. This CDR3 is 16 amino acids long. The germline V and J ends were trimmed by 0 bases and 7 bases, with 15 bases remaining between them.

The chain is built from TRBV6-5 and TRBJ1-1; D not resolved. Trimming shortened V by 6 bases and J by 4 bases, and 12 bases separated the two germline ends. The length of the CDR3 is 13 residues. CDR1 and CDR2 (germline): MNHEY, SVGAGI. The CDR3 bases are TGTGCCAGCAGCCTTGGGTACGGCACTGAAGCTTTCTTT. Amino acids: CASSLGYGTEAFF.

Details on this clonotype: An end of the junction does not agree with germline; a read error may underlie this. The chain uses TRBV19 and TRBJ1-2; 10 nucleotides line up with TRBD1. CDR1 is LNHDA, CDR2 SQIVND, per germline (reference sequence). CDR3 size: 15 residues. The CDR3 DNA sequence: TGTGCCAGTAGTCTGTCGACAGGGGGCTTCTATGGCTACACTTTC. This sequence encodes CASSLSTGGFYGYTF.

This clonotype was picked up a small number of times. The chain couples TRBV7-6 to TRBJ2-3; TRBD1 aligns across 7 bases. CDR1 and CDR2 (germline): SGHVS, FNYEAQ. The junction had 9 bases not matched to a gene; V was cut back by 5 bases and J by 1 base. This CDR3 spans 16 amino acids. This chain's CDR3 is CASSEQGVFGTDTQYF. The CDR3 nucleotides are TGTGCCAGCAGCGAGCAGGGGGTGTTCGGCACAGATACGCAGTATTTT. Combining the CDR3 with reference TRBV7-6 and TRBJ2-3 gives the whole variable domain GAGVSQSPRYKVTKRGQDVALRCDPISGHVSLYWYRQALGQGPEFLTYFNYEAQQDKSGLPNDRFSAERPEGSISTLTIQRTEQRDSAMYRCASSEQGVFGTDTQYFGPGTRLTVL.

This clonotype was found once. The genes are TRBV11-2 and TRBJ2-3; D uncertain. This CDR3 contains 13 residues. Trimming left V 9 bases short and J 4 bases short, with 14 bases between. Germline lookup yields CDR1 SGHAT and CDR2 FQNNGV. The CDR3 DNA follows: TGTGCCAGTAGCACCGTGATCGCAGATACGCAGTATTTT. Its translation: CASSTVIADTQYF.

The CDR3 protein is CASSLVGQVSYSSDTQYF. CDR3 coding DNA: TGTGCCAGCAGTTTAGTAGGACAGGTCTCATATTCCTCGGATACGCAGTATTTT. V gene TRBV12-3 or TRBV12-4 combines with J gene TRBJ2-3; 7 nucleotides agree with TRBD1. The ends lost 1 base at V and 6 bases at J; junction bases unmatched: 16. The CDR3 consists of 18 residues.

This chain links TRBV27 with TRBJ2-2, with D hard to call. Germline CDR1 MNHEY, CDR2 SMNVEV (reference sequence). Between the trimmed V and J ends, which lost 7 bases and 0 bases, there was a span of 9 bases. This CDR3 contains 14 residues. The CDR3 sequence: CASNSHTNTGELFF. CDR3 nucleotides: TGTGCCAGCAACAGCCATACGAACACCGGGGAGCTGTTTTTT.

The V call is TRBV27, the J call TRBJ2-3, with TRBD1 identical over 10 bases. Germline V gene lookup returns CDR1 MNHEY and CDR2 SMNVEV (reference sequence). The CDR3 is 16 residues long. The ends lost 2 bases at V and 1 base at J; junction bases unmatched: 3. CDR3 nucleotide sequence: TGTGCCAGCAGTTTACGGGACAGGGGACGCACAGATACGCAGTATTTT. As protein: CASSLRDRGRTDTQYF.

This clonotype was seen a few times. The chain combines TRBV7-9 with TRBJ2-5; tentatively, D is TRBD1 (5 bases). The germline V and J ends were trimmed by 5 bases and 8 bases, with 15 bases remaining between them. CDR1 is SEHNR and CDR2 is FQNEAQ in the germline V gene (reference sequence). The CDR3 consists of 13 residues. The CDR3 sequence is CASSPPGQGTQYF. The CDR3 nucleotides are TGTGCCAGCAGCCCCCCCGGGCAGGGTACCCAGTACTTC.

The CDR3 reads CASSSGAGDTEAFF. In nucleotides, the CDR3 is TGTGCCAGCAGCTCCGGGGCGGGGGACACTGAAGCTTTCTTT. This chain links TRBV7-6 with TRBJ1-1, with D possibly TRBD1 on 5 matching bases. Germline lookup yields CDR1 SGHVS and CDR2 FNYEAQ. V was pared by 4 bases and J by 3 bases, with 12 bases between. This CDR3 comprises 14 residues.

Details on this clonotype: Germline is not matched at one junction end, which may reflect a read error. The J gene is TRBJ2-7, the V gene TRBV5-3; 7 bases agree with TRBD1. TRBV5-3 is noted as an ORF with a role that remains uncertain. The CDR3 is 12 amino acids. CDR3 region: CASSLARGIQYF. The CDR3 DNA reads as TGTGCCAGCAGCTTGGCCAGGGGGATTCAGTACTTC.

The V gene is TRBV4-2, the J gene TRBJ2-2; D is uncertain. Germline-derived CDR1 and CDR2 are LGHNA and YNFKEQ. Trimming removed 1 base at V and 0 bases at J, with 9 bases between. The CDR3 loop spans 16 amino acids. The CDR3 DNA follows: TGTGCCAGCAGCCAAGCGGCGACCTCGAACACCGGGGAGCTGTTTTTT. As protein: CASSQAATSNTGELFF.

This rearrangement joins TRBV9 to TRBJ2-3, with D hard to call. This CDR3 is built from 12 residues. The ends were cut back, 1 base at V and 11 bases at J, with 11 bases in the middle. The germline V gene encodes CDR1 SGDLS and CDR2 YYNGEE. The CDR3 sequence: CASSVTDNEQYF. The CDR3 bases are TGTGCCAGCAGCGTAACTGACAACGAGCAGTATTTT.